The clone carrying this T cell receptor (beta chain) has ten or more counts. Antigen unknown. The lymph nodes were axillary draining lymph nodes from breast cancer patients. Using its own MiXCR run on the multiplex PCR reads, TCRdb lists one record per CDR3 protein. The sample has around 190,000 distinct CDR3 sequences, about 30% seen once. Germline-derived CDR1 and CDR2 are SGHRS and YFSETQ. The length of the CDR3 is 12 residues. V was clipped by 0 bases and J by 3 bases, with 4 bases between them. The data stem from a study of breast tumors, draining lymph nodes, adjacent tissues. Study observations and caveats: Findings are consistent with lymph node origin and intratumoral expansion of most tumor T cells. Tumors had less TCR diversity than lymph nodes, more than nontumor tissue. That most tumor T cells come from lymph nodes remained unproven. Compared with basal-like, luminal-like tumors shared significantly more repertoire with nontumor tissue.

The sample taken for sequencing was axillary lymph node tissue. The receptor was isolated from a female donor with breast cancer. Some clones in this sample may be carry-over from other donors' samples. V is TRBV5-1 and J is TRBJ2-7; D is ambiguous. CDR3 nucleotide sequence: TGCGCCAGCAGCTTGGGACTCTACGAGCAGTACTTC. It is translated as CASSLGLYEQYF.